What follows are 14 T cell receptor beta chains derived from one specimen sequenced in a study of T-cell memory formation after mild COVID-19. TCRdb recomputed calls from the 5' RACE reads with MiXCR, one row per CDR3 protein. The data contain about 340,000 distinct CDR3 sequences, roughly 14% of them singletons. Sequenced sample: PBMCs or a T cell subset sorted from them (not recorded which). These receptors all come from a man aged 18 to 29 who had mild COVID-19 (a few samples of this study predate the infection). Cell type and time point are not known.

In this sample, this clonotype turned up a few times. J is TRBJ1-2 and V is TRBV5-1, with D tentatively TRBD1 (5 bases). V was cut by 2 bases and J by 6 bases, with 11 bases left in between. Germline V gives CDR1 SGHRS, CDR2 YFSETQ. The CDR3 spans 13 residues. CDR3 DNA: TGCGCCAGCAGCTTCCGCAGGGCCAATGGCTACACCTTC. This sequence encodes CASSFRRANGYTF. Combining the CDR3 with reference TRBV5-1 and TRBJ1-2 gives the whole variable domain KAGVTQTPRYLIKTRGQQVTLSCSPISGHRSVSWYQQTPGQGLQFLFEYFSETQRNKGNFPGRFSGRQFSNSRSEMNVSTLELGDSALYLCASSFRRANGYTFGSGTRLTVV.

The chain couples TRBV27 to TRBJ2-1; unclear D gene. There are 12 residues in the CDR3. V lost 2 bases and J 8 bases, leaving 7 bases between the germline ends. The V gene's germline CDR1 is MNHEY and CDR2 SMNVEV (reference sequence). CDR3 protein: CASSLGVDEQFF. The CDR3 DNA sequence: TGTGCCAGCAGTTTAGGGGTCGATGAGCAGTTCTTC.

This clonotype was detected a few times. This chain links TRBV12-3 or TRBV12-4 with TRBJ2-7; 7 bases line up with TRBD2. The CDR3 is 13 amino acids. V trimming: 4 bases; J trimming: 5 bases; junction bases outside the gene matches: 5. The DNA for the CDR3 is TGTGCCAGCAGTTCGGGACTATTTAACGAGCAGTACTTC. Its protein product is CASSSGLFNEQYF.

This clonotype was seen more than once but under ten times. The chain carries TRBV6-2 or TRBV6-3 and TRBJ1-2; weak D call: TRBD1 (6 bases). From germline, CDR1 is MNHEY and CDR2 SVGEGT. CDR3 length equals 15 residues. Trimming removed 6 bases from V and 4 bases from J, with 18 bases in between. CDR3 nucleotide sequence: TGTGCCAGCAGCCACCCGGACAGCCCTACCTATGGCTACACCTTC. It codes for CASSHPDSPTYGYTF.

This clonotype was seen many times. The V call is TRBV5-1, the J call TRBJ2-2; D gene ambiguous. Trimming shortened V by 2 bases and J by 0 bases, and 11 bases separated the two germline ends. The length of the CDR3 is 16 residues. CDR1 and CDR2 from the germline V gene are SGHRS and YFSETQ. The CDR3 region has the DNA TGCGCCAGCAGCTTTGACGGACCTCCGAACACCGGGGAGCTGTTTTTT. Its protein is CASSFDGPPNTGELFF.

In nucleotides, the CDR3 is TGTGCCAGCAGCCACGGACGGGCGAACACTGAAGCTTTCTTT. As protein: CASSHGRANTEAFF. V gene TRBV7-9 combines with J gene TRBJ1-1; no definite D call. Germline assignment: CDR1 SEHNR and CDR2 FQNEAQ (reference sequence). Trimming left V 5 bases short and J 1 base short, with 11 bases between. This CDR3 has 14 residues.

The chain has TRBV4-3 and TRBJ1-1; a possible D gene is TRBD1 (5 bases). In germline, CDR1 is LGHNA, CDR2 YSLEER. CDR3 length: 17 amino acids. V gave up 4 bases and J gave up 0 bases, with 18 bases separating them. CDR3 sequence (DNA): TGCGCCAGCAGCCGCCGAGGGTGGGGGAGCGTGAACACTGAAGCTTTCTTT. Translation gives CASSRRGWGSVNTEAFF.

The gene calls are TRBV4-1 and TRBJ2-2; D uncertain. The V gene's germline CDR1 is MGHRA and CDR2 YSYEKL. The CDR3 length is 14 residues. V shed 1 base and J shed 6 bases, with 9 bases lying between them. CDR3 region: CASSQVMFAGELFF. As DNA, the CDR3 is TGCGCCAGCAGCCAAGTTATGTTCGCCGGGGAGCTGTTTTTT.

The chain couples TRBV7-2 to TRBJ2-3; either TRBD1 or TRBD2 may supply D (6 bases each). Trimming took 6 bases from V and 5 from J, leaving 12 bases between them. Germline loops: CDR1 SGHTA, CDR2 FQGNSA. The CDR3 has 13 residues. This CDR3 is CASSGGRGDTQYF. CDR3 DNA: TGTGCCAGCAGTGGGGGGCGGGGAGATACGCAGTATTTT.

The chain carries TRBV5-1 and TRBJ2-3, with 8 bases identical to TRBD1. V dropped 4 bases and J dropped 4; count of bases not matched to a gene: 8. The length of the CDR3 is 15 residues. Germline V gene data show CDR1 as SGHRS and CDR2 as YFSETQ. The CDR3 protein is CASSLPGQGADTQYF. The CDR3 DNA reads TGCGCCAGCAGCCTCCCCGGACAGGGCGCAGATACGCAGTATTTT.

The chain recombines TRBV6-2 or TRBV6-3 with TRBJ2-1, with D perhaps TRBD2 (6 bases). Germline V gives CDR1 MNHEY, CDR2 SVGEGT. CDR3 length: 14 amino acids. Between the trimmed V and J ends, which lost 2 bases and 7 bases, there was a span of 12 bases. The DNA for the CDR3 is TGTGCCAGCAGTTACCGGGCAGGGAGGAATGAGCAGTTCTTC. As protein: CASSYRAGRNEQFF.

The V and J genes are TRBV6-2 or TRBV6-3 and TRBJ1-1; 10 bases are shared with TRBD1. Germline CDR1 and CDR2: MNHEY and SVGEGT. The trim removed 4 bases at V and 7 bases at J, leaving 9 bases unmatched. The CDR3 sequence is 15 residues long. CDR3 nucleotide sequence: TGTGCCAGCAGTTCCCCGAGGACAGGGGGAAGTGAAGCTTTCTTT. Translating it yields CASSSPRTGGSEAFF.

The rearrangement joins TRBV4-3 to TRBJ2-5; unclear D gene. CDR1 is LGHNA and CDR2 is YSLEER in the germline V gene. Trimming shortened V by 3 bases and J by 6 bases, and 8 bases separated the two germline ends. The CDR3 has 12 amino acids. The CDR3, as DNA: TGCGCCAGCAGCCACGAACTTAAGACCCAGTACTTC. Its protein product is CASSHELKTQYF.

The chain is built from TRBV5-1 and TRBJ2-5, with unresolved D. CDR1 and CDR2 (germline): SGHRS, YFSETQ. The CDR3 has 13 residues. V shed 2 bases and J shed 2 bases, with 7 bases lying between them. This CDR3 is CASSFQLQETQYF. Here the CDR3 DNA reads TGCGCCAGCAGCTTCCAGTTACAAGAGACCCAGTACTTC.